Listed here are 3 T cell receptor beta chains from one sample, sequenced in a study of beta chain features in type 1 diabetes. Which antigens these TCRs recognize remains unknown. General observations from the study: Shortening that was moderate but significant affected the TCRB CDR3s of Type 1 diabetes patients in all four CD4+ subsets.

Investigators reverse transcribed all isolated RNA, so they sequenced expressed TCRB transcripts. The assay was immunoSEQ multiplex PCR, and TCRdb's table has in-frame clones only and misses some. The sample yields under 300,000 clones, about 15% seen once. Sequencing was performed on naive CD4+ T cells from blood. These receptors came from a man aged 25-40 years with type 1 diabetes.

This clone was seen a handful of times. The same CDR3 also results from other DNA sequences found in this sample. The chain uses TRBV11-2 and TRBJ2-3, with D unclear. Per the germline V gene, CDR1 is SGHAT and CDR2 is FQNNGV. The V gene lost 0 bases and the J gene lost 6 bases, with 4 bases spanning the gap. CDR3 size: 12 residues. The CDR3 DNA is TGTGCCAGCAGCTTAGACAGTGATACGCAGTATTTT. Its protein is CASSLDSDTQYF.

This clone was seen a few times. The chain is built from TRBV7-9 and TRBJ2-7, with 7 bases lining up with TRBD2. CDR1 and CDR2 from the germline V gene are SEHNR and FQNEAQ (reference sequence). The J segment lost 3 bases and the V segment lost 0 bases, leaving 2 bases of the junction unmatched. The length of the CDR3 is 14 residues. CDR3 loop: CASSLAGGHYEQYF. In nucleotides, the CDR3 is TGTGCCAGCAGCTTAGCGGGAGGGCACTACGAGCAGTACTTC.

V usage is TRBV30 and J usage is TRBJ1-2; D perhaps matches TRBD1 (6 bases). CDR3 length: 13 amino acids. Germline values: CDR1 GTSNPN, CDR2 SVGIG (reference sequence). The V gene lost 2 bases and the J gene lost 7 bases, with 14 bases spanning the gap. For the CDR3, the DNA is TGTGCCTGGAGTCCGGGGGGCTTGGGTGGCTACACCTTC. The encoded protein is CAWSPGGLGGYTF.